This T cell receptor beta chain is from a study of early T cells in non-severe SARS-CoV-2 infection. The overall study: Whole-blood bulk RNA, unsorted, was sequenced, and chains were unpaired. Study-wide points: CD4 and private specificities were missed by VDJdb matching, which favored anti-spike CD8 responses.

Unique molecular identifier tags were affixed to discrete cDNA molecules. TCRdb re-called the 5' RACE reads through MiXCR, storing one row per CDR3 protein. The sample has 64,000 or so distinct CDR3 sequences, around 11% seen once. V was pared by 5 bases and J by 9 bases, with 14 bases between. This CDR3 contains 13 residues. Germline V gene lookup returns CDR1 SEHNR and CDR2 FQNEAQ (reference sequence). This clonotype was counted a few times. Its antigen is still unknown. This TCR came from an adult who was a healthcare worker with PCR-confirmed SARS-CoV-2 infection or an uninfected control (not recorded which). V gene TRBV7-9 combines with J gene TRBJ2-1, with D perhaps TRBD1 or TRBD2 (5 bases each). The sample here was whole blood, taken at baseline. CDR3 in amino acids: CASSPPTGPEQFF. In DNA form, the CDR3 reads TGTGCCAGCAGCCCGCCGACGGGGCCTGAGCAGTTCTTC.